The T cell receptor beta chain described here comes from a study of breast tumors, draining lymph nodes, adjacent tissues. Study outcomes and limitations: The data were judged consistent with most tumor T cells coming from lymph node and expanding in tumor. Luminal-like breast cancer showed significantly higher tumor–nontumor repertoire similarity than basal-like. The lymph node origin of tumor T cells was framed as consistent with a hypothesis, not demonstrated. Tumor TCR diversity was below lymph nodes but above nontumor tissue.

TCRdb independently ran MiXCR on the multiplex PCR reads; one entry per CDR3 protein. The table records around 250,000 distinct CDR3 sequences, 34% of them present only once. Regarding this clonotype: What it binds is unknown.

V lost 0 bases to trimming and J lost 8 bases, with 17 bases between them. This CDR3 spans 16 amino acids. CDR1 is LGHNA and CDR2 is YNFKEQ in the germline V gene. Axillary draining lymph nodes of breast cancer patients supplied the node samples. V gene TRBV4-2 combines with J gene TRBJ2-4; TRBD2 might be the D (5 bases). The source of this sequence is a female donor with breast cancer. Some clones in this sample may be carry-over from other donors' samples. The sequenced material came from axillary lymph node tissue. CDR3 in amino acids: CASSQENPLVSDIQYF. The CDR3 nucleotides are TGTGCCAGCAGCCAAGAGAATCCACTAGTATCGGACATTCAGTACTTC.